One sample yielded the 24 T cell receptor beta chains listed below, sequenced in a study of cytomegalovirus exposure and HLA in healthy donors (dated by TCRdb to the late 2010s). Libraries were constructed by the immunoSEQ multiplex PCR assay. A mixture of 60 forward primers for TCR Vbeta segments and 13 reverse primers for TCR Jbeta segments was used in the multiplex PCR. Here the immuneACCESS table is served through TCRdb, limited to in-frame sequences with V and J called. Missing clones are a known gap in these copies; in checked studies unresolved V genes cover under half, and the rest lacks a known reason. The sample records some 200,000 clones, approximately 80% of which are singletons. 15% to 19% of the sample comes from the top ten. Sequencing input: PBMCs. These receptors came from a man aged 40-50 years in good health and CMV-seronegative.

The gene calls are TRBV7-9 and TRBJ2-7; the D gene is possibly TRBD2 (5 bases). In germline, CDR1 is SEHNR, CDR2 FQNEAQ (reference sequence). Trimming took 5 bases from V and 2 from J, leaving 10 bases between them. The CDR3 spans 13 residues. This CDR3 is CASSTGVTYEQYF. The DNA for the CDR3 is TGTGCCAGCAGCACCGGGGTGACCTACGAGCAGTACTTC.

The V call is TRBV7-3, the J call TRBJ2-2; D perhaps matches TRBD2 (6 bases). The germline V gene has CDR1 SGHTA and CDR2 FQGTGA. The V gene lost 2 bases and the J gene lost 2 bases, with 9 bases spanning the gap. CDR3 length equals 15 residues. CDR3 DNA sequence: TGTGCCAGCAGCTTACTAGCGACTAACACCGGGGAGCTGTTTTTT. Its translation: CASSLLATNTGELFF.

This chain joins TRBV9 and TRBJ2-1; 9 bases agree with TRBD2. V shed 2 bases and J 7 bases; nucleotides not matched to a gene: 10. The CDR3 totals 16 residues. From germline, CDR1 is SGDLS and CDR2 YYNGEE. Here the CDR3 DNA reads TGTGCCAGCAGCGTTCGCGGCGGGGGGGCCCAAAATGAGCAGTTCTTC. Amino acids: CASSVRGGGAQNEQFF.

V usage is TRBV6-5 and J usage is TRBJ1-1; weak D call: TRBD1 (5 bases). V dropped 4 bases and J dropped 1 base, with 13 bases sitting between them. Per germline, CDR1 MNHEY and CDR2 SVGAGI. This CDR3 has 15 amino acids. Written as DNA, the CDR3 is TGTGCCAGCAGTTCCGCACAGGAGAGGAACACTGAAGCTTTCTTT. Protein product: CASSSAQERNTEAFF.

The chain recombines TRBV6-1 with TRBJ1-1, with 10 bases that match TRBD1. Germline V gene lookup returns CDR1 MNHNS and CDR2 SASEGT. The CDR3 extends over 16 amino acids. The J segment lost 1 base and the V segment lost 4 bases, leaving 6 bases of the junction unmatched. CDR3 sequence reads: CASSVGTGVPNTEAFF. For the CDR3, the DNA is TGTGCCAGCAGTGTAGGGACAGGGGTACCGAACACTGAAGCTTTCTTT.

CDR3 coding DNA: TGTGCCAGTATCAGAGGGGGGGCTGGCACTGAAGCTTTCTTT. This codes for CASIRGGAGTEAFF. The chain joins TRBV19 to TRBJ1-1, with D possibly TRBD1 on 6 matching bases. Per germline, CDR1 LNHDA and CDR2 SQIVND (reference sequence). The ends were cut back, 7 bases at V and 4 bases at J, with 16 bases in the middle. The CDR3 is 14 residues long. Combining the CDR3 with reference TRBV19 and TRBJ1-1 gives the whole variable domain DGGITQSPKYLFRKEGQNVTLSCEQNLNHDAMYWYRQDPGQGLRLIYYSQIVNDFQKGDIAEGYSVSREKKESFPLTVTSAQKNPTAFYLCASIRGGAGTEAFFGQGTRLTVV.

The chain employs TRBV19 and TRBJ1-5, with D unclear. The CDR3 runs to 15 residues. V lost 0 bases to trimming and J lost 4 bases, with 10 bases between them. Per the germline V gene, CDR1 is LNHDA and CDR2 is SQIVND (reference sequence). The CDR3 is CASSIEHVTNQPQHF. The CDR3 coding sequence is TGTGCCAGTAGTATAGAGCACGTTACAAATCAGCCCCAGCATTTT.

The chain joins TRBV5-6 to TRBJ2-7; 11 bases agree with TRBD1. Germline CDR1 reads SGHDT; CDR2 reads YYEEEE. V trimming: 5 bases; J trimming: 3 bases; junction bases outside the gene matches: 1. This CDR3 spans 13 amino acids. CDR3 amino acids: CASRGQGDYEQYF. CDR3 DNA: TGTGCCAGCAGGGGACAGGGGGACTACGAGCAGTACTTC.

The chain links TRBV28 to TRBJ2-1, with 8 nucleotides matching TRBD1. V trimming: 5 bases; J trimming: 4 bases; junction bases outside the gene matches: 10. This CDR3 region has 16 residues. Germline CDR1 reads MDHEN; CDR2 reads SYDVKM. The CDR3 DNA reads as TGTGCCAGCAGTAAATCTGGACAGGGACCTTACAATGAGCAGTTCTTC. The encoded protein is CASSKSGQGPYNEQFF.

This clone occurred once. This chain joins TRBV6-1 and TRBJ1-1, with D perhaps matching TRBD1 (5 bases). Germline values: CDR1 MNHNS, CDR2 SASEGT. CDR3 length: 13 amino acids. Trimming took 5 bases from V and 3 from J, leaving 10 bases between them. The CDR3 sequence is CASSHLGDTEAFF. The CDR3 bases are TGTGCCAGCAGTCATCTAGGGGACACTGAAGCTTTCTTT.

The rearrangement uses TRBV27 and TRBJ2-7, with 13 bases aligning to TRBD2. This CDR3 spans 14 amino acids. CDR1 MNHEY and CDR2 SMNVEV come from the germline V gene (reference sequence). V lost 6 bases to trimming and J lost 4 bases; unmatched junction nucleotides: 3. CDR3 bases: TGTGCCAGCAGCTGGACTAGCGGGAGTTACGAGCAGTACTTC. As protein: CASSWTSGSYEQYF.

CDR3 DNA: TGTGCCAGCAGCGCGCGGGACAGCCGCACAGATACGCAGTATTTT. Translated, it gives CASSARDSRTDTQYF. This sequence joins TRBV27 and TRBJ2-3; a weak D match, TRBD1 (7 bases). The CDR3 length is 15 residues. Germline loops: CDR1 MNHEY, CDR2 SMNVEV (reference sequence). V was shortened by 6 bases and J by 1 base, with 14 bases between the two germline ends.

This chain connects TRBV5-1 to TRBJ2-7; 7 bases match TRBD2. The CDR3 is 17 residues long. The germline CDR1 and CDR2 sequences are SGHRS and YFSETQ. With V trimmed by 1 base and J by 5 bases, 15 bases remained unmatched. CDR3: CASSLWGLGREFNEQYF. As DNA, the CDR3 is TGCGCCAGCAGCTTGTGGGGCCTGGGGCGGGAGTTCAACGAGCAGTACTTC.

The V gene is TRBV5-6, the J gene TRBJ2-7, with 14 nucleotides matching TRBD2. CDR3 length: 15 residues. Trimming at V came to 4 bases and at J to 4 bases, leaving 4 bases not matched to a gene. Germline CDR1 reads SGHDT; CDR2 reads YYEEEE. For the CDR3, the DNA is TGTGCCAGCAGCGAAGGGACTAGCGGGAGTTACGAGCAGTACTTC. Translating it yields CASSEGTSGSYEQYF. Variable domain in full (rest from reference TRBV5-6 and TRBJ2-7): DAGVTQSPTHLIKTRGQQVTLRCSPKSGHDTVSWYQQALGQGPQFIFQYYEEEERQRGNFPDRFSGHQFPNYSSELNVNALLLGDSALYLCASSEGTSGSYEQYFGPGTRLTVT.

This rearrangement joins TRBV7-9 to TRBJ2-5, with 7 bases that match TRBD2. CDR1 is SEHNR and CDR2 is FQNEAQ in the germline V gene (reference sequence). This CDR3 is 12 amino acids long. The J segment lost 5 bases and the V segment lost 5 bases, leaving 2 bases of the junction unmatched. In DNA, the CDR3 is TGTGCCAGCAGCGTGGGGGGGGAGACCCAGTACTTC. It translates to CASSVGGETQYF.

This chain connects TRBV7-9 to TRBJ2-7; 12 nucleotides match TRBD2. The V gene's germline CDR1 is SEHNR and CDR2 FQNEAQ (reference sequence). The CDR3 is made up of 17 amino acids. The J segment lost 3 bases and the V segment lost 5 bases, leaving 11 bases of the junction unmatched. CDR3 nucleotides: TGTGCCAGCAGCAAGACTAGCGGGGGCCTCGCGGGCTACGAGCAGTACTTC. Encoded protein: CASSKTSGGLAGYEQYF.

CDR3 sequence (DNA): TGTGCCAGCTCGAGAGACAGTCACTACGAGCAGTACTTC. This codes for CASSRDSHYEQYF. The V and J genes are TRBV6-1 and TRBJ2-7, with D tentatively TRBD1 (5 bases). The ends were cut back, 8 bases at V and 3 bases at J, with 14 bases in the middle. The CDR3 covers 13 residues. Per germline, CDR1 MNHNS and CDR2 SASEGT.

The sample holds a few counts of this clone. At the DNA level, this CDR3 is encoded by other sequences in the same sample as well. V and J are TRBV9 and TRBJ2-2; perhaps TRBD1 as D (5 bases). CDR1 is SGDLS and CDR2 is YYNGEE in the germline V gene. The CDR3 totals 14 residues. Trimming shortened V by 1 base and J by 1 base, and 5 bases separated the two germline ends. The CDR3 loop reads CASSVQGNTGELFF. The CDR3, as DNA: TGTGCCAGCAGCGTACAGGGGAACACCGGGGAGCTGTTTTTT.

The chain carries TRBV6-1 and TRBJ1-2; 7 nucleotides align to TRBD1. This CDR3 is 14 amino acids long. Germline loops: CDR1 MNHNS, CDR2 SASEGT. With 6 bases clipped from V and 6 bases from J, the junction kept 10 bases outside the gene matches. This CDR3 is CASRNRGYYDGYTF. The CDR3 coding sequence is TGTGCCAGCAGGAACAGGGGTTATTACGATGGCTACACCTTC.

The DNA of the CDR3 is TGTGCCTGGAGGACAGGGGAGAATCAGCCCCAGCATTTT. This gives the protein CAWRTGENQPQHF. The chain links TRBV30 to TRBJ1-5; 8 bases are shared with TRBD1. Germline CDR1 and CDR2: GTSNPN and SVGIG (reference sequence). The CDR3 is 13 residues long. Trimming took 3 bases from V and 4 from J; bases not matched to a gene: 2.

The chain links TRBV18 to TRBJ1-2; D is perhaps TRBD1 (5 bases). In germline, CDR1 is KGHSH, CDR2 LQKENI. There are 15 residues in the CDR3. Trimming removed 0 bases at V and 0 bases at J, with 8 bases between. The CDR3 loop is CASSPPLGPNYGYTF. In DNA form, the CDR3 reads TGTGCCAGCTCACCACCGTTGGGGCCTAACTATGGCTACACCTTC.

V usage is TRBV18 and J usage is TRBJ1-2, with 8 bases identical to TRBD1. Germline-derived CDR1 and CDR2 are KGHSH and LQKENI. This CDR3 comprises 15 residues. Losses at the gene ends were 2 bases for V and 2 bases for J; bases not matched to a gene: 4. In DNA form, the CDR3 reads TGTGCCAGCTCACCAGGACAGGGAAAAAACTATGGCTACACCTTC. Protein: CASSPGQGKNYGYTF.

The chain combines TRBV5-4 with TRBJ1-1, with 10 bases that match TRBD1. V was pared by 0 bases and J by 7 bases, with 9 bases of the junction left unmatched. This CDR3 contains 16 residues. The germline gives CDR1 SGHNT, CDR2 YYREEE (reference sequence). The CDR3 DNA reads TGTGCCAGCAGCTTGGCGGGAGGGGACAGGGGATATGAAGCTTTCTTT. This codes for CASSLAGGDRGYEAFF.

This chain links TRBV2 with TRBJ2-5, with 9 bases aligning to TRBD2. The length of the CDR3 is 15 residues. The V segment lost 4 bases and the J segment 2 bases; nucleotides outside the gene matches: 5. Looked up from germline, CDR1 is SNHLY and CDR2 is FYNNEI. The CDR3 region has the DNA TGTGCCAGCAGTGGGGGTCTAGCGGGGCAAGAGACCCAGTACTTC. It is translated as CASSGGLAGQETQYF. Drawing the rest from reference TRBV2 and TRBJ2-5, the complete variable domain is EPEVTQTPSHQVTQMGQEVILRCVPISNHLYFYWYRQILGQKVEFLVSFYNNEISEKSEIFDDQFSVERPDGSNFTLKIRSTKLEDSAMYFCASSGGLAGQETQYFGPGTRLLVL.